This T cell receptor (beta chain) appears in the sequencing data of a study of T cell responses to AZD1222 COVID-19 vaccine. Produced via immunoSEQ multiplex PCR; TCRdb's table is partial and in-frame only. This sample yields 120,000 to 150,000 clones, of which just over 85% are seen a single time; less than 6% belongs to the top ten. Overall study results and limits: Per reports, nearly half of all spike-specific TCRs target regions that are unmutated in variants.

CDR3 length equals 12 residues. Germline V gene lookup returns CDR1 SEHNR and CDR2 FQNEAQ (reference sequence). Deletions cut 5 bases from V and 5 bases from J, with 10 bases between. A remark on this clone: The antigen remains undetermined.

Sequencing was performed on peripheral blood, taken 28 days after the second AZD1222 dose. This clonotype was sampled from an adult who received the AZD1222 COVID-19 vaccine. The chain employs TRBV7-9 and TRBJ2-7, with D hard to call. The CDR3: CASSGVFDEQYF. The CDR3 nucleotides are TGTGCCAGCAGCGGTGTGTTCGACGAGCAGTACTTC.